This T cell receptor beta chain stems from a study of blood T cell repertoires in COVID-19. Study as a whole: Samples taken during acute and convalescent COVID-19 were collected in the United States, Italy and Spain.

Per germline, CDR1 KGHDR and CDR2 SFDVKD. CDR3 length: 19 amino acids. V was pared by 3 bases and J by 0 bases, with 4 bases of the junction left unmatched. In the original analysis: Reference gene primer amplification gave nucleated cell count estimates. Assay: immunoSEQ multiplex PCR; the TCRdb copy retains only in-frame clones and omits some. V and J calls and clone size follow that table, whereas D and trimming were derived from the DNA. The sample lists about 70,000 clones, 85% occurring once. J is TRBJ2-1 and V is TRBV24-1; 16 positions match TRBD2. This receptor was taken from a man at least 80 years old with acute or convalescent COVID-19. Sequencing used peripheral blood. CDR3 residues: CATSDQGLAGGSSYNEQFF. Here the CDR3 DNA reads TGTGCCACCAGTGATCAGGGACTAGCGGGAGGGAGCTCCTACAATGAGCAGTTCTTC.